This T cell receptor beta chain was profiled in a study of T cell responses to AZD1222 COVID-19 vaccine. The germline V gene has CDR1 KGHSH and CDR2 LQKENI. The CDR3 covers 15 residues. V lost 5 bases and J 3 bases, leaving 14 bases between the germline ends. Assay used: immunoSEQ multiplex PCR; TCRdb lists only in-frame clones, some missing. The table lists about 120,000 clones, 92% of them singletons. The receptor was derived from an adult in good health. The gene calls are TRBV18 and TRBJ2-1, with D perhaps matching TRBD1 or TRBD2 (7 bases each). Sequenced material: peripheral blood, taken on day 0 of AZD1222 vaccination. The CDR3, as DNA: TGTGCCAGCTCAGCGACAGGGAGGGGCTACAATGAGCAGTTCTTC. This encodes CASSATGRGYNEQFF.